The text below deals with one TCR beta chain. The antigen is undetermined. One junction end does not reproduce the germline sequence, and a read error may be involved. The source of the sample is a study of cytomegalovirus exposure and HLA in healthy donors. Study-wide findings and caveats: Most TCR sequences were seen very rarely across donors, but some public TCRs occurred in many. What TCR beta sequences reportedly achieved was accurate prediction of HLA-A and HLA-B alleles in most subjects. Presence/absence comparisons presumed near-even sequencing depth among donors. Fewer than 200 TCR beta chains were listed as cytomegalovirus-associated.

Per germline, CDR1 SSHAT and CDR2 FNYEAQ (reference sequence). The CDR3 totals 15 residues. With 60 Vbeta and 13 Jbeta primers, the PCR was carried out. Profiling relied on immunoSEQ multiplex PCR, and the TCRdb table lists in-frame clones only, not all of them. This sample carries about 140,000 clones, more than 75% of them seen once, and the ten largest clones take roughly 3.2%. This chain uses TRBV7-7 with TRBJ2-7; D unclear. The source material was PBMCs. This clonotype was sampled from a man aged 18 to 30 in good health and CMV-seropositive. Here the CDR3 reads CASSLGSTGTYEQYF. CDR3 DNA: TGTGCTAGCAGCTTAGGTAGCACTGGAACATACGAGCAGTACTTC.